The entry below describes one TCR beta chain. The antigen remains unidentified. Trimming shortened V by 1 base and J by 3 bases, and 10 bases separated the two germline ends. The germline V gene encodes CDR1 LNHDA and CDR2 SQIVND (reference sequence). The CDR3 is made up of 15 amino acids. Sorted-subset replicate PCR reactions contained roughly 190 ng DNA, corresponding to tens of thousands of T cell genomes. Measured with immunoSEQ multiplex PCR; TCRdb has only the in-frame clones, and not every one. This sample carries nearly 2 million clones, about 95% of them seen once, and the ten largest clones take 0.95% to 1.5%. The data derive from a study of shared clonotypes between healthy human individuals. Whole-study context: The donor group consisted of a couple of women and a few men, aged 18 to 49. Plates per donor: three CD4 naive, three CD4 memory, two CD8 naive, one CD8 memory. Study-wide findings and caveats: Approximately 5.3% was the fraction of naive CD4 clonotypes found shared across several donors.

Naive CD8 cells lacked CD45RO, underwent positive selection for CCR7 and left out terminally differentiated effector memory CD45RA+ cells. The sample consisted of naive CD8+ T cells sorted from blood. This receptor was identified in a man between 18 and 35 years old in good health. The rearrangement joins TRBV19 to TRBJ2-1; D perhaps matches TRBD2 (6 bases). CDR3 region: CASSIVLASYNEQFF. The CDR3 coding sequence is TGTGCCAGTAGTATAGTTCTAGCGAGCTACAATGAGCAGTTCTTC.